These 14 T cell receptor beta chains came from one sample sequenced in a study of blood T cell repertoires in COVID-19. The protocol was immunoSEQ multiplex PCR, while the TCRdb copy is restricted to in-frame clones and leaves out a portion. The sample holds fewer than 200,000 clones; around 81% are singletons and the top ten take 6.5% to 9.5%. The sample consisted of peripheral blood. The source of these receptors is an elderly woman with COVID-19, enrolled during active disease.

This clone was observed many times. The chain joins TRBV28 to TRBJ1-2; the D is unclear. This CDR3 is built from 12 residues. Per germline, CDR1 MDHEN and CDR2 SYDVKM. Trimming removed 10 bases at V and 8 bases at J, with 17 bases between. The CDR3: CATQDPGGGYTF. CDR3 coding DNA: TGTGCCACTCAAGACCCAGGAGGGGGCTACACCTTC.

The V gene is TRBV5-4, the J gene TRBJ2-1, with 9 bases identical to TRBD2. J lost 5 bases, V lost 4 bases, and 10 bases had no gene match. Looked up from germline, CDR1 is SGHNT and CDR2 is YYREEE (reference sequence). The length of the CDR3 is 16 residues. In nucleotides, the CDR3 is TGTGCCAGCAGCACCCGGGTTAGCGGGGGTGACAATGAGCAGTTCTTC. Protein product: CASSTRVSGGDNEQFF.

V and J are TRBV6-2 or TRBV6-3 and TRBJ1-3; 8 bases are shared with TRBD1. Germline V lookup: CDR1 MNHEY, CDR2 SVGEGT. The CDR3 sequence is 16 residues long. J was trimmed by 0 bases and V by 6 bases; bases with no gene match: 7. The CDR3 DNA reads TGTGCCAGCAGCCCTCTGACAGGGGTCTCTGGAAACACCATATATTTT. This translates into CASSPLTGVSGNTIYF.

The V and J genes are TRBV19 and TRBJ2-7, with 11 bases identical to TRBD2. The CDR3 extends over 16 amino acids. The V gene's germline CDR1 is LNHDA and CDR2 SQIVND (reference sequence). J gave up 1 base and V 11 bases, and 13 bases lay outside the gene matches. CDR3 sequence (DNA): TGTGCCTCCAGGCCCGCGGGGACTAGCGGTTCCTACGAGCAGTACTTC. Residues: CASRPAGTSGSYEQYF.

The rearrangement uses TRBV7-8 and TRBJ2-7; 8 nucleotides align to TRBD2. CDR3 length: 16 residues. With 2 bases clipped from V and 4 bases from J, the junction kept 10 bases outside the gene matches. From germline, CDR1 is SGHVS and CDR2 FQNEAQ. CDR3 bases: TGTGCCAGCAGCTTAAGTTTGCGGGAGGTCCTATACGAGCAGTACTTC. It translates to CASSLSLREVLYEQYF.

The chain has TRBV20-1 and TRBJ1-2; the D is unclear. There are 14 residues in the CDR3. Germline CDR1 reads DFQATT; CDR2 reads SNEGSKA (reference sequence). V was trimmed by 3 bases and J by 2 bases, leaving 13 bases between them. Here the CDR3 reads CSASGSPENYGYTF. CDR3 in DNA: TGCAGTGCTAGTGGATCTCCGGAGAACTATGGCTACACCTTC.

This clone was detected many times. Within the sample, other DNA sequences also encode this same CDR3. The rearrangement uses TRBV10-1 and TRBJ1-4, with TRBD1 matching 7 bases. Trimming cost V 2 bases and J 3 bases; bases outside gene matches: 21. This CDR3 spans 21 amino acids. Germline CDR1 reads WNHNN; CDR2 reads SYGVQD (reference sequence). The CDR3 DNA sequence: TGCGCCAGCAGTGAGGGGGCGGGGGGTCGTGGGACAGTCACCTCTAATGAAAAACTGTTTTTT. Translation gives CASSEGAGGRGTVTSNEKLFF.

This chain links TRBV5-6 with TRBJ2-3; the match to TRBD2 covers 7 bases. Germline V CDR1 and CDR2: SGHDT, YYEEEE. J was trimmed by 0 bases and V by 4 bases; bases with no gene match: 8. The CDR3 totals 16 residues. CDR3 amino acids: CASSPDPSGSTDTQYF. In DNA form, the CDR3 reads TGTGCCAGCAGCCCCGACCCTAGCGGTAGCACAGATACGCAGTATTTT.

Only one count was recorded for this clone. The chain recombines TRBV27 with TRBJ2-3, with 11 bases identical to TRBD2. V shed 6 bases and J 5 bases; nucleotides not matched to a gene: 4. CDR1 is MNHEY and CDR2 is SMNVEV in the germline V gene (reference sequence). The CDR3 length is 14 residues. The CDR3 region is CASSLAGGQDTQYF. The CDR3 DNA is TGTGCCAGCAGCTTAGCGGGGGGGCAAGATACGCAGTATTTT.

V is TRBV3-1 (or the pseudogene TRBV3-2) and J is TRBJ2-3; the D is unclear. V was shortened by 6 bases and J by 2 bases, with 15 bases between the two germline ends. Germline V gene lookup returns CDR1 LGHDT and CDR2 YNNKEL (reference sequence). This CDR3 has 15 amino acids. This CDR3 is CASRARGAVTDTQYF. CDR3 coding DNA: TGTGCCAGCAGGGCAAGAGGAGCCGTCACAGATACGCAGTATTTT.

This chain connects TRBV5-6 to TRBJ1-2, with D hard to call. Germline values: CDR1 SGHDT, CDR2 YYEEEE. The CDR3 sequence is 16 residues long. Trimming shortened V by 5 bases and J by 1 base, and 18 bases separated the two germline ends. Here the CDR3 reads CASSSPSLGFNYGYTF. The DNA of the CDR3 is TGTGCCAGCAGTTCACCTAGCTTGGGATTTAACTATGGCTACACCTTC.

CDR3 DNA sequence: TGTGCCAGCTCCCGAAGAAACGGAGATACGCAGTATTTT. It codes for CASSRRNGDTQYF. This sequence joins TRBV18 and TRBJ2-3, with D hard to call. Germline CDR1 KGHSH, CDR2 LQKENI. The V and J ends lost 6 bases and 5 bases respectively, with 12 bases between them. CDR3 size: 13 residues.

The rearrangement uses TRBV10-3 and TRBJ2-2; 15 nucleotides match TRBD2. The CDR3 has 15 residues. CDR1 ENHRY and CDR2 SYGVKD come from the germline V gene. Trimming removed 4 bases from V and 6 bases from J; junction bases left unmatched: 0. CDR3 in amino acids: CAISGTSGGAGELFF. CDR3 nucleotide sequence: TGTGCCATCAGTGGGACTAGCGGGGGGGCCGGGGAGCTGTTTTTT.

This rearrangement joins TRBV29-1 to TRBJ2-1, with 8 positions matching TRBD2. CDR3 length: 14 residues. CDR1 and CDR2 from the germline V gene are SQVTM and ANQGSEA. V lost 5 bases, J lost 4 bases, and 7 bases stayed unmatched. The CDR3: CSVSGTRSYNEQFF. As DNA, the CDR3 is TGCAGCGTTTCCGGGACTAGATCATACAATGAGCAGTTCTTC.